These 27 T cell receptor beta chains were sequenced from one sample in a study of cytomegalovirus exposure and HLA in healthy donors. It was with 60 Vbeta and 13 Jbeta primers that the PCR ran. Some clones are missing from TCRdb's copy, which holds only in-frame ones; the method was immunoSEQ multiplex PCR. The sample lists about 86,000 clones; roughly 73% were seen once. The specimen was PBMCs. Receptor source: a male donor in good health and CMV-seropositive.

The chain links TRBV6-5 to TRBJ2-7; 7 bases align to TRBD1. This CDR3 has 14 residues. Germline loops: CDR1 MNHEY, CDR2 SVGAGI. V lost 5 bases to trimming and J lost 1 base; unmatched junction nucleotides: 5. Written as DNA, the CDR3 is TGTGCCAGCAGTGACGGGGACAGATCCTACGAGCAGTACTTC. Translated, it gives CASSDGDRSYEQYF.

The genes are TRBV7-9 and TRBJ1-5; 9 bases match TRBD1. Germline CDR1 SEHNR, CDR2 FQNEAQ (reference sequence). The CDR3 has 16 residues. The trim removed 5 bases at V and 2 bases at J, leaving 7 bases unmatched. In DNA, the CDR3 is TGTGCCAGCAGCGAAACAGGGGGCTCGGGCAATCAGCCCCAGCATTTT. The encoded protein is CASSETGGSGNQPQHF.

V is TRBV6-5 and J is TRBJ2-1, with 12 bases identical to TRBD2. The ends lost 2 bases at V and 8 bases at J; junction bases unmatched: 7. This CDR3 region has 16 residues. Per germline, CDR1 MNHEY and CDR2 SVGAGI. CDR3 loop: CASSYPPSGRGYEQFF. DNA for the CDR3: TGTGCCAGCAGTTACCCTCCTAGCGGGAGGGGGTATGAGCAGTTCTTC.

The CDR3 region is CASSLSLAGGPYNEQFF. In nucleotides, the CDR3 is TGTGCCAGCAGCTTAAGCTTAGCGGGAGGGCCTTATAATGAGCAGTTCTTC. The chain links TRBV7-9 to TRBJ2-1; 11 nucleotides align to TRBD2. Per the germline V gene, CDR1 is SEHNR and CDR2 is FQNEAQ (reference sequence). This CDR3 is 17 amino acids long. V dropped 2 bases and J dropped 7; count of bases not matched to a gene: 10.

The gene calls are TRBV6-5 and TRBJ2-5; tentatively, D is TRBD2 (6 bases). The CDR3 length is 12 residues. Germline lookup yields CDR1 MNHEY and CDR2 SVGAGI. The V end lost 11 bases, the J end lost 6 bases, and 16 bases lay between the germline ends. CDR3 in amino acids: CAVEGTGQTQYF. CDR3 bases: TGTGCCGTGGAGGGAACCGGACAGACCCAGTACTTC.

This clone was seen only once. This chain links TRBV2 with TRBJ2-5; 9 nucleotides line up with TRBD2. The V gene end was trimmed by 5 bases and the J gene end by 5 bases; junction bases not matched to a gene: 9. Germline loops: CDR1 SNHLY, CDR2 FYNNEI. The CDR3 length is 15 residues. The CDR3 reads CASSTSGTSRETQYF. CDR3 nucleotide sequence: TGTGCCAGCAGTACTTCCGGGACTAGCCGGGAGACCCAGTACTTC. The variable domain in full, completed from reference TRBV2 and TRBJ2-5, reads EPEVTQTPSHQVTQMGQEVILRCVPISNHLYFYWYRQILGQKVEFLVSFYNNEISEKSEIFDDQFSVERPDGSNFTLKIRSTKLEDSAMYFCASSTSGTSRETQYFGPGTRLLVL.

A single count supports this clone. V gene TRBV27 combines with J gene TRBJ2-7; 8 bases line up with TRBD2. The CDR3 runs to 15 residues. Losses at the gene ends were 5 bases for V and 3 bases for J; bases not matched to a gene: 9. Looked up from germline, CDR1 is MNHEY and CDR2 is SMNVEV (reference sequence). CDR3 region: CASSITGGPYYEQYF. CDR3 DNA: TGTGCCAGCAGTATCACGGGAGGGCCGTACTACGAGCAGTACTTC.

The chain recombines TRBV21-1 with TRBJ2-7; the table assigns TRBD2, which was not confirmed against the DNA. TRBV21-1 is marked as a pseudogene. The CDR3 runs 12 residues. In DNA form, the CDR3 reads TGTGCCGGAGTCCTCTCGACCTACGAGCAGTACTTC. Its translation is CAGVLSTYEQYF.

In its sample, this clone was seen a few times. The rearrangement links TRBV5-1 to TRBJ2-1, with 7 bases aligning to TRBD2. Per germline, CDR1 SGHRS and CDR2 YFSETQ. V trimming: 0 bases; J trimming: 5 bases; junction bases outside the gene matches: 11. The CDR3 runs to 17 residues. In DNA form, the CDR3 reads TGCGCCAGCAGCTTGGCCACTAAGCGGGATACGGACAATGAGCAGTTCTTC. Amino acid sequence: CASSLATKRDTDNEQFF.

The rearrangement joins TRBV15 to TRBJ1-5; tentative D call: TRBD1 (5 bases). V shed 4 bases and J shed 3 bases, with 16 bases lying between them. This CDR3 contains 16 residues. CDR1 is LNHNV, CDR2 YYDKDF, per germline (reference sequence). CDR3 sequence: CATSNSQGRPNQPQHF. The CDR3 coding sequence is TGTGCCACCAGCAACTCGCAGGGTAGGCCCAATCAGCCCCAGCATTTT.

This rearrangement joins TRBV19 to TRBJ1-2, with 7 bases identical to TRBD1. The CDR3 totals 16 residues. Germline lookup yields CDR1 LNHDA and CDR2 SQIVND (reference sequence). With 2 bases clipped from V and 3 bases from J, the junction kept 9 bases outside the gene matches. CDR3 nucleotides: TGTGCCAGTAGTATAATACAGACAGGGATGCACTATGGCTACACCTTC. Residues: CASSIIQTGMHYGYTF.

A note on this clone: Sequence at one end of the junction differs from germline and may be a read error. The rearrangement joins TRBV6-5 to TRBJ2-5, with D possibly TRBD2 on 5 matching bases. The CDR3 is 13 amino acids. Germline lookup yields CDR1 MNHEY and CDR2 SVGAGI. The CDR3 spells CATSQSEVETQYF. CDR3 in DNA: TGTGCCACCAGTCAGTCGGAGGTTGAGACCCAGTACTTC.

The chain employs TRBV6-1 and TRBJ2-7, with D possibly matching TRBD1 (6 bases). The germline CDR1 and CDR2 sequences are MNHNS and SASEGT. This CDR3 has 16 amino acids. Trimming took off 2 bases at V and 1 base at J, with 15 bases between the two ends. DNA for the CDR3: TGTGCCAGCAGTGAACCCCAATGGGGGCCGTCCTACGAGCAGTACTTC. Protein: CASSEPQWGPSYEQYF.

This clone was counted a few times. The chain couples TRBV10-2 to TRBJ2-7; the D is unclear. Germline CDR1 is WSHSY and CDR2 is SAAADI. The CDR3 has 12 residues. Trimming removed 9 bases at V and 3 bases at J, with 12 bases between. As DNA, the CDR3 is TGCGCCAGTCATGAGCCTGGCTACGAGCAGTACTTC. Translating it yields CASHEPGYEQYF.

V usage is TRBV6-5 and J usage is TRBJ1-3, with D tentatively TRBD1 (6 bases). CDR3 size: 16 residues. Germline V gene data show CDR1 as MNHEY and CDR2 as SVGAGI. V lost 3 bases, J lost 4 bases, and 16 bases lay in between. CDR3 nucleotides: TGTGCCAGCAGTTATCGAGTCCCAGGGGCCGGAAACACCATATATTTT. It yields the protein CASSYRVPGAGNTIYF.

The chain carries TRBV2 and TRBJ1-3, with a possible D match to TRBD1 (5 bases). CDR1 and CDR2 from the germline V gene are SNHLY and FYNNEI. CDR3 length: 17 residues. Trimming stripped 5 bases from V and 2 bases from J, with 19 bases between. This chain's CDR3 is CASSKRDSRSPGNTIYF. CDR3 nucleotides: TGTGCCAGCAGTAAAAGAGACAGTAGATCTCCTGGAAACACCATATATTTT.

The chain uses TRBV6-5 and TRBJ2-5; 9 bases fit TRBD1. Germline V gene lookup returns CDR1 MNHEY and CDR2 SVGAGI. The CDR3 is made up of 16 amino acids. V gave up 4 bases and J gave up 6 bases; unmatched junction bases: 12. CDR3 nucleotides: TGTGCCAGCAGTTCTCTCCCCGGACAGGGGATACAGACCCAGTACTTC. Protein: CASSSLPGQGIQTQYF.

CDR3: CASSLTLGGPDNEQFF. The CDR3 DNA reads as TGTGCCAGCAGCTTAACTCTGGGAGGGCCGGACAATGAGCAGTTCTTC. The J gene is TRBJ2-1, the V gene TRBV7-2; 7 bases are shared with TRBD2. In germline, CDR1 is SGHTA, CDR2 FQGNSA. The CDR3 is made up of 16 amino acids. V gave up 2 bases and J gave up 5 bases; unmatched junction bases: 9. The full variable domain, its missing parts supplied by reference TRBV7-2 and TRBJ2-1, is GAGVSQSPSNKVTEKGKDVELRCDPISGHTALYWYRQSLGQGLEFLIYFQGNSAPDKSGLPSDRFSAERTGGSVSTLTIQRTQQEDSAVYLCASSLTLGGPDNEQFFGPGTRLTVL.

This chain connects TRBV11-2 to TRBJ2-6; D might be TRBD1 (5 bases). The length of the CDR3 is 18 residues. Per germline, CDR1 SGHAT and CDR2 FQNNGV. V lost 4 bases and J lost 1, with 17 bases in between. CDR3 sequence: CASSSYVGASSGANVLTF. The CDR3 DNA sequence: TGTGCCAGCAGCTCGTATGTTGGGGCGTCATCTGGGGCCAACGTCCTGACTTTC.

This clone was detected only once. The chain employs TRBV10-1 and TRBJ2-1, with TRBD2 identical over 11 bases. CDR3 length equals 15 residues. The V gene's germline CDR1 is WNHNN and CDR2 SYGVQD (reference sequence). V was pared by 6 bases and J by 7 bases, with 8 bases of the junction left unmatched. CDR3 coding DNA: TGCGCCAGCAGCAACCTAGCGGGAGGAAATAATGAGCAGTTCTTC. Its translation: CASSNLAGGNNEQFF.

The gene calls are TRBV6-6 and TRBJ2-5; 7 bases map to TRBD1. The tail of the sequence fits TRBJ2-7 better, so the J call may be wrong. The CDR3 runs to 13 residues. Germline lookup yields CDR1 MNHNY and CDR2 SVGAGI (reference sequence). CDR3 loop: CASRGTDSYEQYF. In DNA form, the CDR3 reads TGTGCCAGCAGAGGGACAGACTCCTACGAGCAGTACTTC.

This chain joins TRBV28 and TRBJ2-2; 8 nucleotides agree with TRBD1. Germline trimming cut 1 base from V and 14 bases from J; bases unmatched to any gene: 15. This CDR3 is built from 16 residues. Germline V gives CDR1 MDHEN, CDR2 SYDVKM. The CDR3 coding sequence is TGTGCCAGCAGTTTATCTGGGACAGGTCCCCGCCTCGATCTGTTTTTT. Its translation: CASSLSGTGPRLDLFF.

This clone was seen only once. J is TRBJ2-7 and V is TRBV9; 7 nucleotides match TRBD2. Germline V gives CDR1 SGDLS, CDR2 YYNGEE. The CDR3 is 15 residues long. The J segment lost 6 bases and the V segment lost 0 bases, leaving 9 bases of the junction unmatched. The CDR3 loop is CASSVASAGDGEQYF. CDR3 coding DNA: TGTGCCAGCAGCGTAGCTTCGGCGGGAGACGGCGAGCAGTACTTC.

V usage is TRBV19 and J usage is TRBJ2-5; D may be TRBD2 (5 bases). Near its end, the DNA agrees better with TRBJ2-7, so the J call may be wrong. CDR3 length: 15 amino acids. CDR1 and CDR2 from the germline V gene are LNHDA and SQIVND (reference sequence). As DNA, the CDR3 is TGTGCCAGTAGTTCCCGGACTTCGACCCCGCACGAGCAGTACTTC. It encodes CASSSRTSTPHEQYF.

The sample holds one count of this clone. The chain links TRBV6-1 to TRBJ2-6; D is unclear. CDR3 length: 14 residues. Germline loops: CDR1 MNHNS, CDR2 SASEGT. The V end was cut by 10 bases, the J end by 0 bases, with 10 bases between. Here the CDR3 DNA reads TGTGCCATCCTAACCATCTCTGGGGCCAACGTCCTGACTTTC. Amino acid sequence: CAILTISGANVLTF.

The chain uses TRBV28 and TRBJ2-5, with no clear D. Trimming removed 3 bases from V and 5 bases from J, with 13 bases in between. The CDR3 contains 14 residues. The germline CDR1 and CDR2 sequences are MDHEN and SYDVKM. This chain's CDR3 is CASSFGHGPETQYF. As DNA, the CDR3 is TGTGCCAGCAGTTTCGGTCACGGTCCGGAGACCCAGTACTTC.

The chain recombines TRBV7-3 with TRBJ1-5; a weak D match, TRBD1 (5 bases). V gave up 6 bases and J gave up 9 bases, with 6 bases separating them. The CDR3 spans 10 residues. CDR1 SGHTA and CDR2 FQGTGA come from the germline V gene. The CDR3 DNA sequence: TGTGCCAGCAGAAGGGGGCCCCAGCATTTT. It encodes CASRRGPQHF.